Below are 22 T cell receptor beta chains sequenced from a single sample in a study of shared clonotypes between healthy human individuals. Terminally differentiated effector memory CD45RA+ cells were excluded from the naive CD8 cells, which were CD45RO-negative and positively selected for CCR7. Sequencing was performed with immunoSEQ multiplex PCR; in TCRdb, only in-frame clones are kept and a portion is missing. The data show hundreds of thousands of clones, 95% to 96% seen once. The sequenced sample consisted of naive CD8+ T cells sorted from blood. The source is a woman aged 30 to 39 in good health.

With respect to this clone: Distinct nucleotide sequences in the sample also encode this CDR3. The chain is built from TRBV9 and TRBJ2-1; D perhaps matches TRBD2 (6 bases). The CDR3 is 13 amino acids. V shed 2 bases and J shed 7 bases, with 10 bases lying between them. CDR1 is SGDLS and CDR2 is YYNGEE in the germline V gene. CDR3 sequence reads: CASSVGGANEQFF. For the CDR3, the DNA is TGTGCCAGCAGCGTGGGAGGAGCGAATGAGCAGTTCTTC.

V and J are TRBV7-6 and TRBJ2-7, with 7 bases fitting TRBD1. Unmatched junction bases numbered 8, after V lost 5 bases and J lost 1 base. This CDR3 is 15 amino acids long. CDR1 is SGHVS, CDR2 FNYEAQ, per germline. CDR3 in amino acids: CASSLADRESYEQYF. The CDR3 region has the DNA TGTGCCAGCAGCCTGGCTGACAGGGAGTCCTACGAGCAGTACTTC.

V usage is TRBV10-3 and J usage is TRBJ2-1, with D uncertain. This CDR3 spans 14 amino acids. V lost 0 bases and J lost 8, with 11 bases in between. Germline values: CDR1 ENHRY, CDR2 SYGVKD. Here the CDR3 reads CAISESAPSHEQFF. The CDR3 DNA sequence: TGTGCCATCAGTGAGTCGGCGCCAAGCCATGAGCAGTTCTTC.

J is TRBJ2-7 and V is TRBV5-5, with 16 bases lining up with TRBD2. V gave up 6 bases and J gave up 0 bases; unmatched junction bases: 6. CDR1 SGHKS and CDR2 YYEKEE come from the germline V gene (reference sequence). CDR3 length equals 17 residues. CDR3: CASTGTSGRESSYEQYF. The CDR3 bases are TGTGCCAGCACCGGGACTAGCGGGAGGGAAAGCTCCTACGAGCAGTACTTC.

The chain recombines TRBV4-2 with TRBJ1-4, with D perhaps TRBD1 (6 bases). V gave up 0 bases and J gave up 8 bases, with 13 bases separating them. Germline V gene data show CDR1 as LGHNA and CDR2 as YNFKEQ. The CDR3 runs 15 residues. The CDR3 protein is CASSQDQGMTEKLFF. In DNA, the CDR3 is TGTGCCAGCAGCCAAGATCAGGGGATGACCGAAAAACTGTTTTTT.

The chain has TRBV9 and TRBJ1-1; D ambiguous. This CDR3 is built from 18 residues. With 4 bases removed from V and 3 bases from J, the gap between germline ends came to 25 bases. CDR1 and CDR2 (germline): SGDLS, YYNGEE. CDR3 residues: CASSSGVLGGADDTEAFF. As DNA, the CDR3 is TGTGCCAGCAGCTCCGGGGTTTTGGGTGGTGCGGACGACACTGAAGCTTTCTTT.

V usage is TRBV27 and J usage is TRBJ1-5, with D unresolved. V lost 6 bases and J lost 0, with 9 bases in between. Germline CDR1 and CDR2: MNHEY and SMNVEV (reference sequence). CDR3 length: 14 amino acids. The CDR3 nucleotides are TGTGCCAGCAGACCCGCGGGTAGCAATCAGCCCCAGCATTTT. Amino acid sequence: CASRPAGSNQPQHF.

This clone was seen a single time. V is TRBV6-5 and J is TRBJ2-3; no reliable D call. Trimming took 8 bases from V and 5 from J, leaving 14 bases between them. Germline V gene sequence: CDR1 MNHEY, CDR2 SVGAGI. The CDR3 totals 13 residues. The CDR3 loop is CASGTPLLDTQYF. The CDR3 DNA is TGTGCCAGCGGTACCCCCTTATTAGATACGCAGTATTTT.

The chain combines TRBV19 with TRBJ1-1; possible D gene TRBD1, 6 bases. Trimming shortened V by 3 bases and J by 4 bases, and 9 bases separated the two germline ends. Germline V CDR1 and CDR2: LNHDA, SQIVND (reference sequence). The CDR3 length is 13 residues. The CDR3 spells CASSIGGLTEAFF. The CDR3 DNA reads TGTGCCAGTAGTATTGGGGGGCTCACTGAAGCTTTCTTT.

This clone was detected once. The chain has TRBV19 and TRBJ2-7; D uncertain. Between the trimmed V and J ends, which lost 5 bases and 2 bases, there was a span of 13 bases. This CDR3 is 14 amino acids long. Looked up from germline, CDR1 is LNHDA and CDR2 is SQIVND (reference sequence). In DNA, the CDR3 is TGTGCCAGTAGTGATAAGGCTGGGACCTACGAGCAGTACTTC. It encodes CASSDKAGTYEQYF. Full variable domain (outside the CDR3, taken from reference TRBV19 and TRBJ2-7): DGGITQSPKYLFRKEGQNVTLSCEQNLNHDAMYWYRQDPGQGLRLIYYSQIVNDFQKGDIAEGYSVSREKKESFPLTVTSAQKNPTAFYLCASSDKAGTYEQYFGPGTRLTVT.

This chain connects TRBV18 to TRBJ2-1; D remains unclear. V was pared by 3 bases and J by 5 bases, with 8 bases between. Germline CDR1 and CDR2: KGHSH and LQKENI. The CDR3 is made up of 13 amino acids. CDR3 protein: CASSPTSHNEQFF. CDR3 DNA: TGTGCCAGCTCACCCACTTCTCACAATGAGCAGTTCTTC.

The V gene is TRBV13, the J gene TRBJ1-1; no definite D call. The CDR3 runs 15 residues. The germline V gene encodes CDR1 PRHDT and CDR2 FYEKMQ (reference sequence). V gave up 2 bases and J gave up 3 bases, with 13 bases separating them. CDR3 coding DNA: TGTGCCAGCAGCTTACTCGGGGAGAAGGACACTGAAGCTTTCTTT. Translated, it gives CASSLLGEKDTEAFF. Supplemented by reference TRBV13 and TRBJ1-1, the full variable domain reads AAGVIQSPRHLIKEKRETATLKCYPIPRHDTVYWYQQGPGQDPQFLISFYEKMQSDKGSIPDRFSAQQFSDYHSELNMSSLELGDSALYFCASSLLGEKDTEAFFGQGTRLTVV.

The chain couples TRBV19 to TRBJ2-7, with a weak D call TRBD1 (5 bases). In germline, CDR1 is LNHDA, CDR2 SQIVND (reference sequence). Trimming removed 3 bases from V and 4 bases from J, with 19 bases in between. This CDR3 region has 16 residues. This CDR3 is CASSMGQGLSPYEQYF. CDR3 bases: TGTGCCAGTAGTATGGGGCAGGGCCTCTCACCATACGAGCAGTACTTC.

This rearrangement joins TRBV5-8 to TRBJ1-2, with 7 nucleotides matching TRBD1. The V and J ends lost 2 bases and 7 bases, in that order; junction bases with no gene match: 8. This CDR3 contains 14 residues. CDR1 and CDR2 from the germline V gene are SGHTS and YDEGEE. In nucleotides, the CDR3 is TGTGCCAGCAGCTTTGGGACAGTAGCATTTGGCTACACCTTC. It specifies CASSFGTVAFGYTF.

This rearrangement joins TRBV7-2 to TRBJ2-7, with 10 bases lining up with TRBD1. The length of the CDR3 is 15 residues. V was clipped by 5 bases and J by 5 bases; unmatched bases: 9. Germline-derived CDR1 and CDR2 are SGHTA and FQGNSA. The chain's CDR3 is CASSKWDRGRNEQYF. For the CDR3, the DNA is TGTGCCAGCAGCAAATGGGACAGGGGTAGAAACGAGCAGTACTTC.

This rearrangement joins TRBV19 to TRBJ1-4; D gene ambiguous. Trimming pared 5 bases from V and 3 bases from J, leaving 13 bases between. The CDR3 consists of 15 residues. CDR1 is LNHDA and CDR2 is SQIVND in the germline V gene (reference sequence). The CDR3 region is CASSSGPRANEKLFF. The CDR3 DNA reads TGTGCCAGTAGTTCCGGGCCACGGGCTAATGAAAAACTGTTTTTT.

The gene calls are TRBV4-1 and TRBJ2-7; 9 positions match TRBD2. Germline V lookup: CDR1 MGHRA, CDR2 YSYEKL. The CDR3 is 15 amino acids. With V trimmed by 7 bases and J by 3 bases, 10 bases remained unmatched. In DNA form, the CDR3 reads TGCGCCAGCAACCCCGGCGGGGGGGACAGCTACGAGCAGTACTTC. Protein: CASNPGGGDSYEQYF.

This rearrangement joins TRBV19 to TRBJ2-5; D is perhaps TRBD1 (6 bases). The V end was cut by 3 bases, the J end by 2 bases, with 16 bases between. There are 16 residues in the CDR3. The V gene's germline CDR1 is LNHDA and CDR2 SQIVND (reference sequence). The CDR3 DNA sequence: TGTGCCAGTAGTATTGGGTACAGGGACGTTCAAGAGACCCAGTACTTC. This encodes CASSIGYRDVQETQYF. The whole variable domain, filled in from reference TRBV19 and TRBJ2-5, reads DGGITQSPKYLFRKEGQNVTLSCEQNLNHDAMYWYRQDPGQGLRLIYYSQIVNDFQKGDIAEGYSVSREKKESFPLTVTSAQKNPTAFYLCASSIGYRDVQETQYFGPGTRLLVL.

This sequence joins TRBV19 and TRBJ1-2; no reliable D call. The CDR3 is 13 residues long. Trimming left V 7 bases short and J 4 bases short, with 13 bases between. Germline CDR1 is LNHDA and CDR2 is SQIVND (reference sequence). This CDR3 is CASTTGRIYGYTF. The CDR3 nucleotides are TGTGCCAGTACTACTGGACGGATCTATGGCTACACCTTC. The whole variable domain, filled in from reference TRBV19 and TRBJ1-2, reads DGGITQSPKYLFRKEGQNVTLSCEQNLNHDAMYWYRQDPGQGLRLIYYSQIVNDFQKGDIAEGYSVSREKKESFPLTVTSAQKNPTAFYLCASTTGRIYGYTFGSGTRLTVV.

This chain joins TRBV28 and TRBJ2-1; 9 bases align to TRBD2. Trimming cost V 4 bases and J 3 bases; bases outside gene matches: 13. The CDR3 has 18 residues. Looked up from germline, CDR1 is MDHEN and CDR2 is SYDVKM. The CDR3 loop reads CASSSPRAGGTLYNEQFF. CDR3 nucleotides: TGTGCCAGCAGTTCCCCGCGAGCGGGAGGCACCCTCTACAATGAGCAGTTCTTC.

The CDR3 DNA is TGTGCCAGCAGTTCCCCAATTCGATGGGGCTACGAGCAGTACTTC. Protein: CASSSPIRWGYEQYF. The chain has TRBV28 and TRBJ2-7; no clear D gene. The CDR3 consists of 15 residues. With 4 bases removed from V and 3 bases from J, the gap between germline ends came to 16 bases. Germline V gene lookup returns CDR1 MDHEN and CDR2 SYDVKM.

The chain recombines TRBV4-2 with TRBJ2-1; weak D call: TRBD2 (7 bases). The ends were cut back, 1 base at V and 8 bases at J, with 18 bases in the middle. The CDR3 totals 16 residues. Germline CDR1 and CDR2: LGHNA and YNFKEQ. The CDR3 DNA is TGTGCCAGCAGCCAAGGATTCGGGGAGGGGGTCGATGAGCAGTTCTTC. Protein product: CASSQGFGEGVDEQFF.